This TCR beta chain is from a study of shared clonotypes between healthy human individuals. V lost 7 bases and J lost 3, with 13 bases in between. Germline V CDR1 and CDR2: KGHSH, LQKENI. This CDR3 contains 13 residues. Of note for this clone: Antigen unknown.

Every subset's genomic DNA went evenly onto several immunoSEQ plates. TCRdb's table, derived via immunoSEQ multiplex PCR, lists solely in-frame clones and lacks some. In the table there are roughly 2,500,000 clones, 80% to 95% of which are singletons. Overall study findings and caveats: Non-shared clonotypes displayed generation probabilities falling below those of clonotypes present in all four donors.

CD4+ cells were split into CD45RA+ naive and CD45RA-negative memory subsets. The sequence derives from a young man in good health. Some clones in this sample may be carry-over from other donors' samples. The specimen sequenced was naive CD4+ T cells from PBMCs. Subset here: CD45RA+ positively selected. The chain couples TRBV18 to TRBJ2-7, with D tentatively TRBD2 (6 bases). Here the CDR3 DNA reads TGTGCCAGCTTCTCGGGACTGAGCTACGAGCAGTACTTC. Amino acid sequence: CASFSGLSYEQYF.